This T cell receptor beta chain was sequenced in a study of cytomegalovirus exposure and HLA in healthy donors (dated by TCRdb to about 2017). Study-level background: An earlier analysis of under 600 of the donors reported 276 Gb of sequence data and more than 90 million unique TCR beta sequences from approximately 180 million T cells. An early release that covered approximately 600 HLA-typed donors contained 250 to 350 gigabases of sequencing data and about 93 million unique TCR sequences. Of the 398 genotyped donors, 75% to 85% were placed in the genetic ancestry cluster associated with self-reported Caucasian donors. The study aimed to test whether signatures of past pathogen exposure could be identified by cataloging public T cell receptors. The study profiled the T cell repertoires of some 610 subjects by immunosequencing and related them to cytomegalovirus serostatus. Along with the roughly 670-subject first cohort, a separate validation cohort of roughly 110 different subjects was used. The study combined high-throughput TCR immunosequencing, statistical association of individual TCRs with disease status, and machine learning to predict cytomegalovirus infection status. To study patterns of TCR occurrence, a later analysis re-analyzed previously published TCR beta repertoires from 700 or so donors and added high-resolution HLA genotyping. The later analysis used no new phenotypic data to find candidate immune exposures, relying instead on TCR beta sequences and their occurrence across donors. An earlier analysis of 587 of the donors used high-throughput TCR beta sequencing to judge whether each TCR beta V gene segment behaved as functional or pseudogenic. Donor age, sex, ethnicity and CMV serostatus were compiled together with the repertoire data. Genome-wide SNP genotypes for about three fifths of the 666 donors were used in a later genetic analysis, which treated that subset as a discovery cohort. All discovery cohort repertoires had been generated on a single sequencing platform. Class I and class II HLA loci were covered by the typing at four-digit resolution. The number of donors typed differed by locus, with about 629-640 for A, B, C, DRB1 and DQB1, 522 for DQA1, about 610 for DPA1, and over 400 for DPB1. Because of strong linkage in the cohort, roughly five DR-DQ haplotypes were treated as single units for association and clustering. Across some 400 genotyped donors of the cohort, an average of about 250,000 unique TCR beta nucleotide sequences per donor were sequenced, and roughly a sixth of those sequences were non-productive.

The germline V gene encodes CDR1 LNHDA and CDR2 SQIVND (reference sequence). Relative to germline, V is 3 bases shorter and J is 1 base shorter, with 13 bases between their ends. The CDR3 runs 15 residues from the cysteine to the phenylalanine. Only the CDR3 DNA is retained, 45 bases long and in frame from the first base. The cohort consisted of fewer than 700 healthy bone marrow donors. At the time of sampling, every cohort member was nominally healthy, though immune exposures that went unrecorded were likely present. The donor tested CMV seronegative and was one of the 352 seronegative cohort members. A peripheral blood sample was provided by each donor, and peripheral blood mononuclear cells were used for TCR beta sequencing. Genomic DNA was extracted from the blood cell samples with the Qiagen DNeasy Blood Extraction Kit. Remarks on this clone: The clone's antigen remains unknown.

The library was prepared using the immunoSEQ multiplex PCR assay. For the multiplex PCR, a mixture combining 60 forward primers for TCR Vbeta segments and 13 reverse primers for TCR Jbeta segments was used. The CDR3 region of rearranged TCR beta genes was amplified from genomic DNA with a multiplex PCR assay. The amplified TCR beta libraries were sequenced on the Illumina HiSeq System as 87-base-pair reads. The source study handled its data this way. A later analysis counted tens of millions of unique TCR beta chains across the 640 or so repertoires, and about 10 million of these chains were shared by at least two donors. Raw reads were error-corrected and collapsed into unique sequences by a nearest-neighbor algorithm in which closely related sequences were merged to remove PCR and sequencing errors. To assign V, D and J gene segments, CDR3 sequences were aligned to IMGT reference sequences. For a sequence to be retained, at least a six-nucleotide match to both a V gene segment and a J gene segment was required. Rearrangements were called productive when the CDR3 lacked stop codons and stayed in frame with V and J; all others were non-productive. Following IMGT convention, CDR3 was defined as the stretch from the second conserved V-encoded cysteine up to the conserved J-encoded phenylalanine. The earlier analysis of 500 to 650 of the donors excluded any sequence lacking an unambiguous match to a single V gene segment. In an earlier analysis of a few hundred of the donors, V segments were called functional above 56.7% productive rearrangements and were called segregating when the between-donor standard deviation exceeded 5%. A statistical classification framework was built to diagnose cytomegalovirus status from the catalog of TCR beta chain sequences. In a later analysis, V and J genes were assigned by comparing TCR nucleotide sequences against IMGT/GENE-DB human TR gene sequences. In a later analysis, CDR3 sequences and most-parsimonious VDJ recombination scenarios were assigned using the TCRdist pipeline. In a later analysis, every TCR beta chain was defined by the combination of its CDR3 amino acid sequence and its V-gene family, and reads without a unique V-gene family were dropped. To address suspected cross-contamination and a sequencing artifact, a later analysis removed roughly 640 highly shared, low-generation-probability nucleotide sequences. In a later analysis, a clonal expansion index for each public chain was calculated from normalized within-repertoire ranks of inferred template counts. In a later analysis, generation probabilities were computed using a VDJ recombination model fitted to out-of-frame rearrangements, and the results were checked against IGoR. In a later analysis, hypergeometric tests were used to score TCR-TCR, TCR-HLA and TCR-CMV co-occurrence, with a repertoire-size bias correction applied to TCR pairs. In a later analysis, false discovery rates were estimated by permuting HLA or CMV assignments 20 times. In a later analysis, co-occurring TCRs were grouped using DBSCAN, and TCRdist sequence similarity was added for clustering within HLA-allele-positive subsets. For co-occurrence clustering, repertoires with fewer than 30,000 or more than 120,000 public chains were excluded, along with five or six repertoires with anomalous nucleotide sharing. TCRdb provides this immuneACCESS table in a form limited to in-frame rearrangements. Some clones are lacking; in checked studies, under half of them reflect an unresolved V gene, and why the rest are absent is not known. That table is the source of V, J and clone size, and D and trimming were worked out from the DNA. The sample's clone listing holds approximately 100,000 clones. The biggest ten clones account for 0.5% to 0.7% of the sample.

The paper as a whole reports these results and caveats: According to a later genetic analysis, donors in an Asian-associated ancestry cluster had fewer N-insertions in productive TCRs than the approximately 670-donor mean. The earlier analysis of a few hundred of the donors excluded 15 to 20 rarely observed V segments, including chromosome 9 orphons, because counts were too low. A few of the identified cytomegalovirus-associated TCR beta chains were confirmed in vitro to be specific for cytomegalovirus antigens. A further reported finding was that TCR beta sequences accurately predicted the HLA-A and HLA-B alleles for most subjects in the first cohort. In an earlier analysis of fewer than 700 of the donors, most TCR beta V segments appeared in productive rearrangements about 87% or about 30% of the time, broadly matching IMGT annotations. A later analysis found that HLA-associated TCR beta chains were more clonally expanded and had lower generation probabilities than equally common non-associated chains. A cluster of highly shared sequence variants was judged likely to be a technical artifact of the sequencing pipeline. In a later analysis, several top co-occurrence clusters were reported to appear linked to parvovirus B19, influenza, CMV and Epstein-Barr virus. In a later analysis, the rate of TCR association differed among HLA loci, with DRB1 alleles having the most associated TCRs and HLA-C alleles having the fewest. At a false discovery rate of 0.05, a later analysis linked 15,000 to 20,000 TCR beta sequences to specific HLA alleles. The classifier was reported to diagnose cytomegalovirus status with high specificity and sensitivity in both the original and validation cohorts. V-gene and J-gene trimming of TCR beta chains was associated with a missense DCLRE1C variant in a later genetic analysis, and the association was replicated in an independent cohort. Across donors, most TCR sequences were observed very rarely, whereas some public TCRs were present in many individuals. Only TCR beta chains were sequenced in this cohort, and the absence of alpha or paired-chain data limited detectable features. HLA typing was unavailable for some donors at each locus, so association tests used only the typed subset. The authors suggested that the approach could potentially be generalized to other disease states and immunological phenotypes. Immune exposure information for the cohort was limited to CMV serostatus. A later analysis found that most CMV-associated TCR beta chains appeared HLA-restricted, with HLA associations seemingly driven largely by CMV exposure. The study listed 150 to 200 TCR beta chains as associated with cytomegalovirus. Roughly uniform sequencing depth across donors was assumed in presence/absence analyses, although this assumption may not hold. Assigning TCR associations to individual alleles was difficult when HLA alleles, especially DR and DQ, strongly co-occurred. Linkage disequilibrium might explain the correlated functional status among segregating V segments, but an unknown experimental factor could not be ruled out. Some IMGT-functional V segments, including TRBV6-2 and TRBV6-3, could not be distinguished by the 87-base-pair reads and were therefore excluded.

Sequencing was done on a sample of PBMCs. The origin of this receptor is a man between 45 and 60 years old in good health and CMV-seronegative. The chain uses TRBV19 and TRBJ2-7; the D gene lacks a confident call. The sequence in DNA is TGTGCCAGTAGTATTGTCCTCGGTAGATCCTACGAGCAGTACTTC. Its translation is CASSIVLGRSYEQYF.